This entry describes one TCR beta chain. Germline and junction disagree at one end, which may indicate a read error. This CDR3 region has 14 residues. Germline values: CDR1 MNHEY, CDR2 SVGEGT. TEMRA cells were FACS-enriched, unlike CD8+ and CD4+ T cells, which were negatively isolated. This entry belongs to a study of CD8 T cells in Susac syndrome. With random hexamers, reverse transcription was performed on about 0.45 to 1 ug of RNA. The TCR beta CDR3 was amplified by immunoSEQ multiplex PCR across 54 Vbeta, 13 Jbeta. One entry per CDR3 protein, called by TCRdb with MiXCR from the immunoSEQ multiplex PCR reads. This sample has 250,000 to 300,000 distinct CDR3 sequences, with 70% to 90% found just once.

The V gene is TRBV6-2 or TRBV6-3, the J gene TRBJ2-2; TRBD2 might be the D (5 bases). Sequences were obtained from CD8+ T cells from PBMCs. The receptor was derived from a human donor with multiple sclerosis. The CDR3 region has the DNA TGTGCCAGCAGTTACGGTGGGGAGTCCGGGAAGCTGTTTTTT. Protein: CASSYGGESGKLFF.